The entry that follows covers one T cell receptor (beta chain) sequence. The target antigen is unknown. This sample stems from a study of human T cells and chemical hapten exposure. The study, taken as a whole, reports: TCRs above 1 in 1000 frequency did not change with DPC sensitization.

The authors extracted total RNA from unfractionated whole blood. The length of the CDR3 is 15 residues. The germline V and J ends were trimmed by 8 bases and 7 bases, with 23 bases remaining between them. Germline V gene lookup returns CDR1 MNHNS and CDR2 SASEGT. The study's library attached unique molecular identifiers to single cDNA molecules. Original methodology: Samples contained a median of about 100,000 TCRs, with a range of 23,224 to 690,600. TCRdb reanalysed the 5' RACE reads using MiXCR and keeps one entry per CDR3 protein. The V and J calls, along with clone size, are taken from TCRdb and not from the paper's own processing. The sample has 80,000 or so distinct CDR3 sequences; around a sixth are singletons.

The TCR was taken from a female donor in good health. V gene TRBV6-1 combines with J gene TRBJ1-2, with a weak D call TRBD1 (5 bases). The CDR3 region has the DNA TGTGCCAGCTCCGCTCTGTTAGGCGGGGGAAGTGGCTACACCTTC. Amino acids: CASSALLGGGSGYTF.